Listed below are T cell receptor beta chains from one sample, sequenced in a study of blood T cell repertoires in COVID-19. The repertoire was sequenced with immunoSEQ multiplex PCR; TCRdb's copy has only in-frame clones and lacks some. The sample records about 120,000 clones, around 79% being singletons. Sequenced input: peripheral blood. Every receptor here comes from a man aged 50 or older with acute or convalescent COVID-19. CDR3s include the opening cysteine and the closing phenylalanine or tryptophan. A D gene is named only where the DNA matches it firmly. Rows may omit the clone size; those that give it use once, few, many or a size class.

TRBV4-2	TRBJ2-2	NA	NA	TGTGCCAGCAGCCTTAGGAGGGAGATGGGCGGGGAGCTGTTTTTT	CASSLRREMGGELFF
TRBV10-1	TRBJ1-1	TRBD1	NA	TGCGCCAGCAGTGACGACAGGGAAGCAAACACTGAAGCTTTCTTT	CASSDDREANTEAFF
TRBV15	TRBJ1-1	NA	NA	TGTGCCACCAGCAGACGGGTGCTGGACACTGAAGCTTTCTTT	CATSRRVLDTEAFF
TRBV4-1	TRBJ2-1	NA	once	TGCGCCAGCAGCCAACCCACAGGGTATAATGAGCAGTTCTTC	CASSQPTGYNEQFF
TRBV30	TRBJ1-5	NA	NA	TGTGCCTGGAGTGTACTGGCAGGGAGGCGCAATCAGCCCCAGCATTTT	CAWSVLAGRRNQPQHF
TRBV2	TRBJ2-7	TRBD1	NA	TGTGCCAGCAGCTTGGAGACAGGGGGCATGAACGAGCAGTACTTC	CASSLETGGMNEQYF
TRBV11-2	TRBJ2-7	NA	NA	TGTGCCAGCAGCCCCGGGTTTTCGTTCTACGAGCAGTACTTC	CASSPGFSFYEQYF
TRBV6-5	TRBJ2-2	NA	NA	TGTGCCAGCAGTTACTCAGACACTTACACCGGGGAGCTGTTTTTT	CASSYSDTYTGELFF
TRBV28	TRBJ2-5	NA	NA	TGTGCCAGCAGCTCATACGGCCAAGAGACCCAGTACTTC	CASSSYGQETQYF
TRBV7-8	TRBJ1-5	NA	NA	TGTGCCAGCAGCTTAGGGGAAGGGAACAGGGGCAATCAGCCCCAGCATTTT	CASSLGEGNRGNQPQHF
TRBV9	TRBJ2-5	NA	once	TGTGCCAGCAGCGTAGGTCCACAACATGAAGAGACCCAGTACTTC	CASSVGPQHEETQYF
TRBV6-6	TRBJ2-7	NA	NA	TGTGCCAGCACCCTACAGGGTGAAACCTACGAGCAGTACTTC	CASTLQGETYEQYF
TRBV24-1	TRBJ2-3	TRBD1	NA	TGTGCCACCAGGAGACAGGGGTCGGATACGCAGTATTTT	CATRRQGSDTQYF
TRBV13	TRBJ2-3	NA	once	TGTGCCAGCAGCTTATCTTTTGGGACTCGCACAGATACGCAGTATTTT	CASSLSFGTRTDTQYF
TRBV4-2	TRBJ2-1	TRBD2	NA	TGTGCCAGCAGCCCAAGCATTAGCGGGTGGAATGAGCAGTTCTTC	CASSPSISGWNEQFF